This T cell receptor (beta chain) is from a study of cytomegalovirus exposure and HLA in healthy donors. The PCR made use of 60 Vbeta and 13 Jbeta primers. Clones were sequenced by immunoSEQ multiplex PCR, and TCRdb holds only the in-frame ones, with some missing. The sample carries approximately 100,000 clones, roughly four fifths recorded once. The sample was PBMCs. The source is a male donor in good health and CMV-seropositive.

The CDR3 reads CASSESVGQGQSNEKLFF. The CDR3 DNA is TGTGCCAGCAGTGAATCGGTCGGACAGGGGCAATCTAATGAAAAACTGTTTTTT. This rearrangement joins TRBV25-1 to TRBJ1-4; 9 bases agree with TRBD1. CDR3 length: 18 residues. Germline-derived CDR1 and CDR2 are MGHDK and SYGVNS. J lost 3 bases, V lost 1 base, and 9 bases had no gene match.